This T cell receptor (beta chain) was recovered during a study of blood T cells in healthy people across ages. A second PCR of about 7 to 11 cycles used a sample-barcoded 5' primer and a J-beta primer mix. TCRdb re-analysed the 5' RACE reads in MiXCR, keeping a single row per CDR3 protein. This sample has 1 million or so distinct CDR3 sequences; almost 25% occur once, and the top ten carry around 0.75%. The V gene lost 6 bases and the J gene lost 5 bases, with 9 bases spanning the gap. Looked up from germline, CDR1 is SEHNR and CDR2 is FQNEAQ (reference sequence). The CDR3 loop spans 12 amino acids. This same sample was also part of a study on T cells of mothers and their children. As that report states: Thymic selection shapes TCR recombination output in related pairs, and it does so similarly in unrelated pairs.

The sample consisted of blood. This sequence was found in a girl aged 2 to 10 in good health. This rearrangement joins TRBV7-9 to TRBJ2-3; no reliable D call. The CDR3 region has the DNA TGTGCCAGCAGTTCGACACAAGATACGCAGTATTTT. It translates to CASSSTQDTQYF.